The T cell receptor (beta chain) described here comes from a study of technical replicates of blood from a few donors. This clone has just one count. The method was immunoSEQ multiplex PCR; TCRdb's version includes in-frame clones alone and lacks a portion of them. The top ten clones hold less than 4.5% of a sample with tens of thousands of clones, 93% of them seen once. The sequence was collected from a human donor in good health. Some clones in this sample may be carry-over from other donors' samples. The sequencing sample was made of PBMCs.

The CDR3, as DNA: TGTGCCAGTAGTATACCCTACAGGGGGCTGGAGACCCAGTACTTC. Amino acid sequence: CASSIPYRGLETQYF. The chain is built from TRBV19 and TRBJ2-5; 9 positions agree with TRBD1. Trimming removed 2 bases from V and 5 bases from J; junction bases left unmatched: 6. This CDR3 is 15 amino acids long. CDR1 is LNHDA and CDR2 is SQIVND in the germline V gene (reference sequence).